These 15 T cell receptor beta chains were all obtained from the same sample, sequenced in a study of ipilimumab plus nivolumab after autologous stem cell transplantation. The table came from immunoSEQ multiplex PCR; TCRdb's copy has only in-frame clones and leaves some out. The sample has 35,000 to 50,000 clones, roughly 88% seen once. Here the sequenced sample was PBMCs, taken in a trial of ipilimumab plus nivolumab as post-transplant consolidation. The receptor source for this set is a male donor with multiple myeloma.

This clone came up once. The V gene is TRBV5-6, the J gene TRBJ2-7, with D perhaps TRBD1 or TRBD2 (5 bases each). Trimming stripped 5 bases from V and 0 bases from J, with 12 bases between. The CDR3 is 14 amino acids. Germline V gene sequence: CDR1 SGHDT, CDR2 YYEEEE. The CDR3 loop is CASRPVGTSYEQYF. Written as DNA, the CDR3 is TGTGCCAGCAGGCCCGTGGGGACCTCCTACGAGCAGTACTTC.

Here the CDR3 reads CASSSMGGNEKLFF. CDR3 sequence (DNA): TGTGCCAGCAGCAGCATGGGTGGGAATGAAAAACTGTTTTTT. The gene calls are TRBV7-2 and TRBJ1-4; D not certain. Germline V CDR1 and CDR2: SGHTA, FQGNSA. Trimming removed 5 bases from V and 5 bases from J, with 12 bases in between. The CDR3 is made up of 14 amino acids.

CDR3 sequence (DNA): TGCGCCAGCAGCGGGGAACCTGGAAACACCATATATTTT. It yields the protein CASSGEPGNTIYF. The chain is built from TRBV5-1 and TRBJ1-3; D unresolved. The CDR3 has 13 residues. V was trimmed by 4 bases and J by 2 bases, leaving 7 bases between them. Germline-derived CDR1 and CDR2 are SGHRS and YFSETQ.

The chain has TRBV7-3 and TRBJ2-1, with D possibly called TRBD1 or TRBD2 (5 bases each). The ends were cut back, 0 bases at V and 0 bases at J, with 21 bases in the middle. Germline CDR1 is SGHTA and CDR2 is FQGTGA. The CDR3 sequence is 20 residues long. CDR3 DNA: TGTGCCAGCAGCTTAACCCCAAGGGGCGGGCCCCCCTCCTCCTACAATGAGCAGTTCTTC. Its translation is CASSLTPRGGPPSSYNEQFF.

This clone was observed a handful of times. The chain combines TRBV6-6 with TRBJ2-7; no definite D call. CDR1 and CDR2 from the germline V gene are MNHNY and SVGAGI (reference sequence). This CDR3 has 13 residues. V was trimmed by 0 bases and J by 3 bases, leaving 6 bases between them. The CDR3 region is CASSYSSRYEQYF. CDR3 in DNA: TGTGCCAGCAGTTACTCGAGTCGCTACGAGCAGTACTTC.

This clone has just one count. J is TRBJ1-1 and V is TRBV7-2; TRBD1 is a possible D gene (6 bases). Between the trimmed V and J ends, which lost 4 bases and 6 bases, there was a span of 12 bases. Germline CDR1 SGHTA, CDR2 FQGNSA. The CDR3 spans 13 residues. The CDR3 region is CASSSGGGAEAFF. The CDR3 DNA reads TGTGCCAGCAGCTCAGGAGGGGGTGCTGAAGCTTTCTTT.

The chain recombines TRBV5-1 with TRBJ2-5; the D gene is possibly TRBD1 (6 bases). The CDR3 is 16 amino acids. Trimming took 0 bases from V and 5 from J, leaving 17 bases between them. Germline values: CDR1 SGHRS, CDR2 YFSETQ. CDR3 protein: CASSLGPQGLGETQYF. The CDR3 DNA reads TGCGCCAGCAGCTTGGGCCCACAGGGTTTGGGGGAGACCCAGTACTTC.

The V and J genes are TRBV2 and TRBJ2-5; 9 bases map to TRBD2. Germline CDR1 and CDR2: SNHLY and FYNNEI. V gave up 2 bases and J gave up 4 bases; unmatched junction bases: 5. This CDR3 is 15 amino acids long. CDR3 coding DNA: TGTGCCAGCAGTGAATGGGGCGGGGGGGGAGAGACCCAGTACTTC. Its protein product is CASSEWGGGGETQYF.

This chain connects TRBV5-1 to TRBJ2-1; D call uncertain. V was clipped by 2 bases and J by 6 bases, with 9 bases between them. Germline CDR1 is SGHRS and CDR2 is YFSETQ. The CDR3 is 13 amino acids. The CDR3 loop reads CASSFDPGNEQFF. CDR3 bases: TGCGCCAGCAGCTTCGACCCAGGCAATGAGCAGTTCTTC. Full variable domain (remainder filled in from reference TRBV5-1 and TRBJ2-1): KAGVTQTPRYLIKTRGQQVTLSCSPISGHRSVSWYQQTPGQGLQFLFEYFSETQRNKGNFPGRFSGRQFSNSRSEMNVSTLELGDSALYLCASSFDPGNEQFFGPGTRLTVL.

The chain employs TRBV4-2 and TRBJ2-1; TRBD2 agrees at 9 bases. Germline trimming cut 0 bases from V and 4 bases from J; bases unmatched to any gene: 13. From germline, CDR1 is LGHNA and CDR2 YNFKEQ. This CDR3 contains 19 residues. The CDR3 nucleotides are TGTGCCAGCAGCCAAGACCCTCGTCTGGAGCGGGGGGCTTACAATGAGCAGTTCTTC. Translating gives CASSQDPRLERGAYNEQFF.

The CDR3 reads CASTKPGQFDTEAFF. CDR3 nucleotides: TGTGCCAGCACCAAACCGGGACAATTTGACACTGAAGCTTTCTTT. The chain is built from TRBV6-5 and TRBJ1-1, with a tentative D call TRBD1 (6 bases). Germline CDR1 MNHEY, CDR2 SVGAGI. The CDR3 extends over 15 amino acids. Trimming shortened V by 7 bases and J by 3 bases, and 18 bases separated the two germline ends.

This clone has a handful of counts. This chain uses TRBV28 with TRBJ1-5; D uncertain. The length of the CDR3 is 15 residues. V was pared by 2 bases and J by 7 bases, with 15 bases between. In germline, CDR1 is MDHEN, CDR2 SYDVKM. The CDR3 reads CASSLPTSLLQPQHF. DNA for the CDR3: TGTGCCAGCAGTTTACCGACCTCACTACTACAGCCCCAGCATTTT.

The CDR3 here is CASSVAGTIHQNIQYF. The CDR3 coding sequence is TGTGCCAGCAGCGTAGCAGGGACCATACACCAAAACATTCAGTACTTC. This rearrangement joins TRBV9 to TRBJ2-4, with D possibly being TRBD1 or TRBD2 (5 bases each). V dropped 0 bases and J dropped 5 bases, with 15 bases sitting between them. Germline V gene lookup returns CDR1 SGDLS and CDR2 YYNGEE. This CDR3 is 16 amino acids long.

The V call is TRBV2, the J call TRBJ1-5; D uncertain. The CDR3 runs 16 residues. In germline, CDR1 is SNHLY, CDR2 FYNNEI. V was shortened by 1 base and J by 1 base, with 11 bases between the two germline ends. The chain's CDR3 is CASSEGHLRSNQPQHF. CDR3 sequence (DNA): TGTGCCAGCAGTGAAGGGCACTTGAGAAGCAATCAGCCCCAGCATTTT.

The rearrangement links TRBV5-1 to TRBJ1-1; no clear D. V was cut by 0 bases and J by 2 bases, with 8 bases left in between. Per the germline V gene, CDR1 is SGHRS and CDR2 is YFSETQ. This CDR3 spans 14 amino acids. CDR3 nucleotide sequence: TGCGCCAGCAGCTTGGTGGGGTCTAACACTGAAGCTTTCTTT. Translating gives CASSLVGSNTEAFF.